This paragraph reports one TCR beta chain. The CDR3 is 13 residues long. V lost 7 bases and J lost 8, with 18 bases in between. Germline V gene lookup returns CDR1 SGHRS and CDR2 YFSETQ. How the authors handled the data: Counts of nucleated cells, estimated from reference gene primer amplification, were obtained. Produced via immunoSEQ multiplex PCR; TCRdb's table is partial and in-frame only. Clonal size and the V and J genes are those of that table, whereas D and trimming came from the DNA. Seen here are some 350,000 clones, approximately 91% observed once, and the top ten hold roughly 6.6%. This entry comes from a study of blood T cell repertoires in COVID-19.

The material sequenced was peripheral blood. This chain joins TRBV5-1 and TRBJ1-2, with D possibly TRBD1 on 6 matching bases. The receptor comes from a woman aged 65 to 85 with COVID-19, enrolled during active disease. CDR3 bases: TGCGCCAGCGGGACAACTTGGACGGGGGGCTACACCTTC. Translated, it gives CASGTTWTGGYTF.